These 26 T cell receptor beta chains share one sample of origin, sequenced in a study of T cell repertoires in cytomegalovirus infection (dated by TCRdb to between 2018 and 2021). The antigens of these receptors remain unknown. Sequencing relied on an Illumina HiSeq 1500. TCRdb applied fastp at Q25 and MiXCR to the public reads, then kept only in-frame beta chains. Rows merge per CDR3 protein into single entries with the most common DNA and genes. For this sample there are about 500,000 distinct CDR3 sequences; 30% to 40% appear just once. Jointly, the top ten make up 15% to 20% of the sample. In light of the paper, this sample's treatment or condition label describes: in vitro stimulation with specific CMV peptide epitopes to enrich CMV-specific T cells. The source material was cultured PBMCs, sampled from culture after CMV antigen stimulation. The receptors were gathered from a human donor in good health (CMV status not recorded). Some clones in this sample may be carry-over from other donors' samples.

The CDR3 DNA reads TGCAGTGCTAGAGCAGGGAATCAGCCCCAGCATTTT. Translation gives CSARAGNQPQHF. The V and J genes are TRBV20-1 and TRBJ1-5; TRBD1 is a possible D gene (5 bases). Germline CDR1 reads DFQATT; CDR2 reads SNEGSKA (reference sequence). The CDR3 is 12 amino acids. V was cut by 1 base and J by 4 bases, with 5 bases left in between.

Of note for this clonotype: One end of the junction varies from germline; a read error may be responsible. The rearrangement links TRBV10-3 to TRBJ2-6, with D tentatively TRBD1 (5 bases). This CDR3 has 16 residues. Germline values: CDR1 ENHRY, CDR2 SYGVKD. CDR3 bases: TGTGCCACGAGTACTCTACCTGTCACTGGGGCCCACGTCCTGACTTTC. Translating gives CATSTLPVTGAHVLTF.

This clonotype was found a few times. The genes are TRBV4-1 and TRBJ1-5; D perhaps matches TRBD1 (6 bases). Per the germline V gene, CDR1 is MGHRA and CDR2 is YSYEKL. The CDR3 runs to 15 residues. V gave up 6 bases and J gave up 3 bases, with 15 bases separating them. The CDR3 DNA follows: TGCGCCAGCAGACCCACGAGGGACAACAATCAGCCCCAGCATTTT. This translates into CASRPTRDNNQPQHF.

This clonotype has only a few counts. The chain uses TRBV11-2 and TRBJ2-1, with 8 bases that match TRBD2. The junction had 6 bases not matched to a gene; V was cut back by 5 bases and J by 3 bases. The CDR3 runs 15 residues. Germline CDR1 is SGHAT and CDR2 is FQNNGV. The CDR3 region is CASSPGAGGYNEQFF. The CDR3, as DNA: TGTGCCAGCAGCCCAGGGGCGGGAGGCTACAATGAGCAGTTCTTC.

The V and J genes are TRBV7-2 and TRBJ1-4, with D possibly matching TRBD1 (6 bases). The germline V and J ends were trimmed by 4 bases and 5 bases, with 14 bases remaining between them. The CDR3 runs to 15 residues. Per the germline V gene, CDR1 is SGHTA and CDR2 is FQGNSA. The CDR3 nucleotides are TGTGCCAGCAGCTCCCAGACAGGCCCGAATGAAAAACTGTTTTTT. Translation: CASSSQTGPNEKLFF.

CDR3 in amino acids: CASSIPQGANVLTF. CDR3 nucleotides: TGTGCCAGTAGTATTCCCCAAGGGGCCAACGTCCTGACTTTC. This chain links TRBV19 with TRBJ2-6; D is uncertain. V lost 3 bases to trimming and J lost 4 bases, with 7 bases between them. The germline gives CDR1 LNHDA, CDR2 SQIVND (reference sequence). This CDR3 is 14 amino acids long.

Ten or more counts support this clonotype. The J gene is TRBJ2-7, the V gene TRBV7-8, with 9 bases aligning to TRBD2. The CDR3 length is 15 residues. The V gene end was trimmed by 4 bases and the J gene end by 2 bases; junction bases not matched to a gene: 6. Germline lookup yields CDR1 SGHVS and CDR2 FQNEAQ. The CDR3 region has the DNA TGTGCCAGCAGCTCCCACCGACTAGCGGCCTACGAGCAGTACTTC. Translating it yields CASSSHRLAAYEQYF.

The chain recombines TRBV15 with TRBJ2-7; TRBD2 matches 9 bases. Germline V lookup: CDR1 LNHNV, CDR2 YYDKDF (reference sequence). V trimming: 3 bases; J trimming: 4 bases; junction bases outside the gene matches: 7. CDR3 length: 15 amino acids. CDR3 in DNA: TGTGCCACCAGCAGGGCCGGGACTAGCAGTTACGAGCAGTACGTC. Protein sequence: CATSRAGTSSYEQYV.

This clonotype was counted between two and nine times. The genes are TRBV12-3 or TRBV12-4 and TRBJ1-4; maybe TRBD1 (6 bases). The CDR3 has 12 residues. Trimming shortened V by 6 bases and J by 7 bases, and 9 bases separated the two germline ends. CDR3 DNA sequence: TGTGCCAGCAGAATCAGGGGTGAAAAACTGTTTTTT. Translation: CASRIRGEKLFF.

The J gene is TRBJ2-2, the V gene TRBV7-2; D is ambiguous. V was cut by 5 bases and J by 7 bases, with 14 bases left in between. The CDR3 is 14 residues long. The germline V gene has CDR1 SGHTA and CDR2 FQGNSA. DNA for the CDR3: TGTGCCAGCAGCCCTCTAAGGCGTGGCGGGGAGCTGTTTTTT. Translated, it gives CASSPLRRGGELFF.

The chain carries TRBV20-1 and TRBJ2-3; 13 nucleotides align to TRBD2. Germline trimming cut 4 bases from V and 5 bases from J; bases unmatched to any gene: 12. This CDR3 comprises 17 residues. Germline V gene sequence: CDR1 DFQATT, CDR2 SNEGSKA (reference sequence). As DNA, the CDR3 is TGCAGTGCTACCCTAGGACTAGCGGGAGTCTTAGGAGATACGCAGTATTTT. As protein: CSATLGLAGVLGDTQYF.

V is TRBV7-2 and J is TRBJ2-3; D is unresolved. The CDR3 sequence is 12 residues long. Trimming cost V 5 bases and J 4 bases, with 7 bases left between them. Germline V gives CDR1 SGHTA, CDR2 FQGNSA. CDR3 sequence reads: CASSRVADTQYF. CDR3 DNA sequence: TGTGCCAGCAGCCGGGTCGCAGATACGCAGTATTTT.

A few counts support this clonotype. The chain joins TRBV7-2 to TRBJ1-1; D remains unclear. Trimming pared 1 base from V and 11 bases from J, leaving 11 bases between. Germline CDR1 and CDR2: SGHTA and FQGNSA. The CDR3 runs 12 residues. The CDR3, as DNA: TGTGCCAGCAGCTTAGAGGCCAGGACTGCTTTCTTT. Protein product: CASSLEARTAFF.

This clonotype was found a few times. The chain carries TRBV27 and TRBJ1-2, with D unclear. V was trimmed by 0 bases and J by 2 bases, leaving 10 bases between them. CDR1 and CDR2 from the germline V gene are MNHEY and SMNVEV (reference sequence). This CDR3 contains 15 residues. The CDR3 here is CASSLSGRRNYGYTF. The CDR3, as DNA: TGTGCCAGCAGTTTATCGGGTAGGCGGAACTATGGCTACACCTTC.

CDR3 in amino acids: CASSQGGVEKLFF. The CDR3 nucleotides read TGTGCCAGCAGCCAGGGGGGGGTCGAAAAACTGTTTTTT. This chain joins TRBV7-2 and TRBJ1-4, with TRBD1 identical over 7 bases. The CDR3 runs 13 residues. From germline, CDR1 is SGHTA and CDR2 FQGNSA. V lost 5 bases, J lost 8 bases, and 5 bases stayed unmatched.

The V and J genes are TRBV18 and TRBJ2-1, with D unresolved. Germline-derived CDR1 and CDR2 are KGHSH and LQKENI. The CDR3 loop spans 14 amino acids. Trimming cost V 1 base and J 5 bases, with 9 bases left between them. The CDR3 loop reads CASSPRVQNNEQFF. The CDR3 nucleotides are TGTGCCAGCTCACCACGGGTGCAGAACAATGAGCAGTTCTTC.

This chain joins TRBV4-3 and TRBJ2-3; TRBD2 matches at 10 bases. Germline-derived CDR1 and CDR2 are LGHNA and YSLEER. The J segment lost 4 bases and the V segment lost 4 bases, leaving 8 bases of the junction unmatched. This CDR3 spans 16 amino acids. In DNA form, the CDR3 reads TGCGCCAGCAGCCCTTTCCCAGCGGGAGGGGCAGATACGCAGTATTTT. It yields the protein CASSPFPAGGADTQYF.

This clonotype occurred many times. The chain joins TRBV7-2 to TRBJ1-2; D is ambiguous. Germline CDR1 SGHTA, CDR2 FQGNSA. This CDR3 has 15 residues. The ends were cut back, 0 bases at V and 8 bases at J, with 16 bases in the middle. DNA for the CDR3: TGTGCCAGCAGCTTAGCGGCCCAAGGGCCAAGGGGCTACACCTTC. It translates to CASSLAAQGPRGYTF.

Many counts were recorded for this clonotype. The chain links TRBV7-2 to TRBJ2-1, with 7 bases lining up with TRBD2. Germline values: CDR1 SGHTA, CDR2 FQGNSA. This CDR3 spans 14 amino acids. Losses at the gene ends were 2 bases for V and 9 bases for J; bases not matched to a gene: 7. The CDR3 sequence: CASSLRGGSVEQFF. CDR3 DNA: TGTGCCAGCAGCTTAAGGGGCGGGAGTGTTGAGCAGTTCTTC.

This clonotype was observed many times. J is TRBJ2-6 and V is TRBV27; D is ambiguous. The V and J ends lost 11 bases and 4 bases respectively, with 12 bases between them. The CDR3 sequence is 13 residues long. Germline V gene lookup returns CDR1 MNHEY and CDR2 SMNVEV (reference sequence). The CDR3 region is CAGRRSGANVLTF. CDR3 nucleotides: TGTGCCGGACGGCGCTCCGGGGCCAACGTCCTGACTTTC. The full variable domain, its missing parts supplied by reference TRBV27 and TRBJ2-6, is EAQVTQNPRYLITVTGKKLTVTCSQNMNHEYMSWYRQDPGLGLRQIYYSMNVEVTDKGDVPEGYKVSRKEKRNFPLILESPSPNQTSLYFCAGRRSGANVLTFGAGSRLTVL.

This chain links TRBV20-1 with TRBJ2-1, with 9 bases fitting TRBD2. V shed 4 bases and J 8 bases; nucleotides not matched to a gene: 9. In germline, CDR1 is DFQATT, CDR2 SNEGSKA (reference sequence). CDR3 length equals 14 residues. DNA of the CDR3: TGCAGTGCTATTAGCGGGAGTCTGTCGGATGAGCAGTTCTTC. It codes for CSAISGSLSDEQFF.

This clonotype was counted a single time. The V and J genes are TRBV10-3 and TRBJ2-1, with 7 bases aligning to TRBD1. Losses at the gene ends were 10 bases for V and 7 bases for J; bases not matched to a gene: 10. The V gene's germline CDR1 is ENHRY and CDR2 SYGVKD. CDR3 length: 13 residues. In DNA, the CDR3 is TGTGCCACCAATCTGGACAGGTCAAATGAGCAGTTCTTC. As protein: CATNLDRSNEQFF.

The chain has TRBV20-1 and TRBJ1-5; D is undetermined. Germline V CDR1 and CDR2: DFQATT, SNEGSKA (reference sequence). The CDR3 is made up of 15 amino acids. With 1 base removed from V and 0 bases from J, the gap between germline ends came to 10 bases. The chain's CDR3 is CSARVSDDSNQPQHF. The DNA for the CDR3 is TGCAGTGCTAGAGTTTCGGACGATAGCAATCAGCCCCAGCATTTT.

V and J are TRBV12-3 or TRBV12-4 and TRBJ2-1; TRBD2 aligns across 12 bases. V lost 2 bases, J lost 8 bases, and 1 base stayed unmatched. This CDR3 contains 14 residues. The CDR3 coding sequence is TGTGCCAGCAGTTTACTAGCGGGAGGGGATGAGCAGTTCTTC. Translating gives CASSLLAGGDEQFF.

This clonotype appeared a few times. The genes are TRBV5-4 and TRBJ1-6; 8 bases fit TRBD1. The length of the CDR3 is 16 residues. Trimming at V came to 0 bases and at J to 7 bases, leaving 6 bases not matched to a gene. CDR1 is SGHNT and CDR2 is YYREEE in the germline V gene (reference sequence). CDR3 DNA: TGTGCCAGCAGCTTGGAGGCAGGGGGCGTGAATTCACCCCTCCACTTT. This codes for CASSLEAGGVNSPLHF. The whole variable domain, remainder taken from reference TRBV5-4 and TRBJ1-6, is ETGVTQSPTHLIKTRGQQVTLRCSSQSGHNTVSWYQQALGQGPQFIFQYYREEENGRGNFPPRFSGLQFPNYSSELNVNALELDDSALYLCASSLEAGGVNSPLHFGNGTRLTVT.

The chain has TRBV15 and TRBJ1-2; no reliable D call. V was shortened by 0 bases and J by 1 base, with 9 bases between the two germline ends. The CDR3 is made up of 15 amino acids. Germline V gene data show CDR1 as LNHNV and CDR2 as YYDKDF (reference sequence). CDR3 coding DNA: TGTGCCACCAGCAGAGATAGATCCAGTAACTATGGCTACACCTTC. Protein product: CATSRDRSSNYGYTF.